This entry concerns a single T cell receptor beta chain. The data belong to a study of tumor-infiltrating lymphocytes in oesophageal squamous cell carcinoma. V trimming: 5 bases; J trimming: 3 bases; junction bases outside the gene matches: 14. The CDR3 is made up of 17 amino acids. In germline, CDR1 is SGHTA, CDR2 FQGNSA. MiXCR was run by TCRdb on the PCR reads, yielding one entry per CDR3 protein. In the table there are about 15,000 distinct CDR3 sequences, about 53% of which are singletons. Material for sequencing was esophageal tumor tissue. The clonotype comes from a male donor with esophageal squamous cell carcinoma. The chain couples TRBV7-2 to TRBJ2-3; TRBD2 agrees at 7 bases. The chain's CDR3 is CASSQQASGDFTDTQYF. CDR3 coding DNA: TGTGCCAGCAGCCAACAGGCTAGCGGAGATTTTACAGATACGCAGTATTTT.